These 27 T cell receptor beta chains were sequenced from one sample in a study of immune heterogeneity within non-small cell lung tumors. Amplifying TCR beta CDR3 involved multiplex PCR carried out with 32 V and 13 J primers. TCRdb ran MiXCR on the multiplex PCR reads and lists one entry per CDR3 protein. The sample records about 3,600 distinct CDR3 sequences, under 35% being singletons. Genomic DNA extracted from bulk tumor tissue served as template. A total of about 0.6 ug was used per sample. In surgery, several biopsies were collected from each primary tumor at widely spaced sites. It was patients with untreated, newly diagnosed non-small cell lung cancer who underwent curative surgery. Material for sequencing was lung tumor tissue. These receptor sequences come from a man aged 55 to 70 with non-small cell lung cancer.

V usage is TRBV7-2 and J usage is TRBJ1-3, with D possibly TRBD1 on 5 matching bases. The CDR3 is 13 residues long. Germline V CDR1 and CDR2: SGHTA, FQGNSA. V was pared by 8 bases and J by 4 bases, with 12 bases between. The DNA for the CDR3 is TGTGCCAGCTCAGGAGGGGTCGGAAACACCATATATTTT. It codes for CASSGGVGNTIYF.

Concerning this clonotype itself: A read error may be the cause here, since a much bigger clone is one base away. The rearrangement uses TRBV29-1 and TRBJ1-1; D not resolved. The CDR3 runs to 13 residues. Germline CDR1 is SQVTM and CDR2 is ANQGSEA. The V and J ends lost 5 bases and 3 bases respectively, with 13 bases between them. The CDR3 DNA reads as TGCAGCGTTCAACTAGAGTGTGACACTGAAGCTTTCTTT. Amino acids: CSVQLECDTEAFF.

By sample share, this clonotype is medium-sized. The V gene is TRBV20-1, the J gene TRBJ2-7, with 8 bases lining up with TRBD2. Germline V gene data show CDR1 as DFQATT and CDR2 as SNEGSKA (reference sequence). This CDR3 comprises 18 residues. Germline trimming cut 0 bases from V and 3 bases from J; bases unmatched to any gene: 16. CDR3 nucleotide sequence: TGCAGTGCTAGAGATCTCCTGCGGGGGGAAGCTTTTTTCTACGAGCAGTACTTC. This codes for CSARDLLRGEAFFYEQYF.

As DNA, the CDR3 is TGTGCCAGCAGTTGGGGACTAGCGGGAGTTGGGTTCACCGGGGAGCTGTTTTTT. It specifies CASSWGLAGVGFTGELFF. The chain combines TRBV2 with TRBJ2-2; 14 bases are a match to TRBD2. Germline assignment: CDR1 SNHLY and CDR2 FYNNEI. The trim removed 5 bases at V and 4 bases at J, leaving 9 bases unmatched. CDR3 length: 18 amino acids.

This clonotype is categorized as large. As DNA, the CDR3 is TGTGCCAGCAGCATCACCATGAACACCGGGGAGCTGTTTTTT. Its protein product is CASSITMNTGELFF. The V and J genes are TRBV11-2 and TRBJ2-2; D call uncertain. This CDR3 region has 14 residues. Between the trimmed V and J ends, which lost 5 bases and 1 base, there was a span of 8 bases. Germline values: CDR1 SGHAT, CDR2 FQNNGV. Full variable domain (missing parts from reference TRBV11-2 and TRBJ2-2): EAGVAQSPRYKIIEKRQSVAFWCNPISGHATLYWYQQILGQGPKLLIQFQNNGVVDDSQLPKDRFSAERLKGVDSTLKIQPAKLEDSAVYLCASSITMNTGELFFGEGSRLTVL.

In its sample, this clonotype ranks as medium-sized. The chain uses TRBV18 and TRBJ1-2; D may be TRBD1 (5 bases). Germline V gene sequence: CDR1 KGHSH, CDR2 LQKENI. The CDR3 spans 15 residues. The ends were cut back, 1 base at V and 7 bases at J, with 16 bases in the middle. The CDR3 coding sequence is TGTGCCAGCTCACCACGTGTCTTACAGGTCCTTGGCTACACCTTC. Its protein is CASSPRVLQVLGYTF.

By proportion, this clonotype is medium-sized. The V call is TRBV10-3, the J call TRBJ1-5; a possible D gene is TRBD1 (5 bases). CDR1 and CDR2 (germline): ENHRY, SYGVKD. CDR3 length equals 15 residues. Trimming stripped 5 bases from V and 5 bases from J, with 16 bases between. The CDR3 protein is CAISNTGEGYQPQHF. In nucleotides, the CDR3 is TGTGCCATCAGTAACACAGGTGAAGGCTATCAGCCCCAGCATTTT.

The chain combines TRBV5-6 with TRBJ2-7; D might be TRBD1 or TRBD2, each matching 6 bases. This CDR3 has 14 amino acids. The germline V gene encodes CDR1 SGHDT and CDR2 YYEEEE. With 0 bases removed from V and 7 bases from J, the gap between germline ends came to 14 bases. The CDR3 sequence: CASSLGLGGEEQYF. The CDR3 nucleotides are TGTGCCAGCAGCTTGGGACTAGGGGGAGAGGAGCAGTACTTC.

With respect to this clonotype: Being one base from a much bigger clone, this may be a read error. The chain recombines TRBV6-1 with TRBJ1-5; D is ambiguous. CDR3 length equals 15 residues. Germline assignment: CDR1 MNHNS and CDR2 SASEGT. The CDR3 loop is CASKVGRNSNQPQDF. CDR3 nucleotides: TGTGCCAGCAAGGTTGGGAGGAATAGCAATCAGCCCCAGGATTTT.

By share, this clonotype counts as medium-sized. The rearrangement joins TRBV5-6 to TRBJ1-6; D might be TRBD1 (5 bases). V was trimmed by 4 bases and J by 6 bases, leaving 14 bases between them. Germline V gives CDR1 SGHDT, CDR2 YYEEEE. CDR3 size: 15 residues. The CDR3 DNA follows: TGTGCCAGCAGCCGGACACCGAGGGGTAATTCACCCCTCCACTTT. Residues: CASSRTPRGNSPLHF.

The rearrangement uses TRBV7-6 and TRBJ2-1; 11 bases are shared with TRBD2. This CDR3 comprises 15 residues. Germline loops: CDR1 SGHVS, CDR2 FNYEAQ. With V trimmed by 2 bases and J by 7 bases, 4 bases remained unmatched. CDR3 in DNA: TGTGCCAGCAGCTTACTAGCGGGAGGCCTAAATGAGCAGTTCTTC. It codes for CASSLLAGGLNEQFF.

This clonotype has just a few counts. This sequence joins TRBV5-6 and TRBJ1-5; 7 bases align to TRBD1. CDR1 and CDR2 from the germline V gene are SGHDT and YYEEEE. This CDR3 is 17 amino acids long. V trimming: 1 base; J trimming: 0 bases; junction bases outside the gene matches: 7. Written as DNA, the CDR3 is TGTGCCAGCAGCTTGTTCCGGGACAGCTATAGCAATCAGCCCCAGCATTTT. Its protein is CASSLFRDSYSNQPQHF.

This chain joins TRBV6-1 and TRBJ2-2; D uncertain. Germline CDR1 is MNHNS and CDR2 is SASEGT. Trimming pared 3 bases from V and 7 bases from J, leaving 3 bases between. The length of the CDR3 is 11 residues. The CDR3 here is CASSDIGELFF. The CDR3 DNA is TGTGCCAGCAGTGATATCGGGGAGCTGTTTTTT.

This clonotype counts as medium-sized. The genes are TRBV6-1 and TRBJ1-3; TRBD1 aligns across 7 bases. The germline CDR1 and CDR2 sequences are MNHNS and SASEGT. This CDR3 comprises 16 residues. Trimming cost V 5 bases and J 2 bases; bases outside gene matches: 9. CDR3 DNA sequence: TGTGCCAGCAGTTATGACAGGGTGACTACTGGAAACACCATATATTTT. Translation gives CASSYDRVTTGNTIYF.

This clonotype was picked up a small number of times. This chain connects TRBV18 to TRBJ2-3, with 10 bases lining up with TRBD2. V lost 3 bases to trimming and J lost 4 bases; unmatched junction nucleotides: 7. Germline CDR1 and CDR2: KGHSH and LQKENI. The CDR3 covers 16 residues. CDR3 residues: CASSPGLAGAADTQYF. In nucleotides, the CDR3 is TGTGCCAGCTCACCTGGGCTAGCGGGAGCTGCAGATACGCAGTATTTT.

This clonotype is labeled as medium-sized (0.01 to 0.1%). The chain carries TRBV20-1 and TRBJ2-1; D remains ambiguous. The CDR3 spans 12 residues. Germline loops: CDR1 DFQATT, CDR2 SNEGSKA (reference sequence). Trimming stripped 3 bases from V and 6 bases from J, with 9 bases between. The CDR3 region is CSARALPNEQFF. DNA of the CDR3: TGCAGTGCTAGGGCCCTACCCAATGAGCAGTTCTTC.

This clonotype is medium-sized within its sample. The chain combines TRBV28 with TRBJ1-5, with 8 bases aligning to TRBD1. The ends lost 5 bases at V and 2 bases at J; junction bases unmatched: 2. CDR1 MDHEN and CDR2 SYDVKM come from the germline V gene. The CDR3 has 14 amino acids. The CDR3 DNA is TGTGCCAGCAGTGAACAGGGGGGCAATCAGCCCCAGCATTTT. This gives the protein CASSEQGGNQPQHF. The complete variable domain, with remaining parts taken from reference TRBV28 and TRBJ1-5, reads DVKVTQSSRYLVKRTGEKVFLECVQDMDHENMFWYRQDPGLGLRLIYFSYDVKMKEKGDIPEGYSVSREKKERFSLILESASTNQTSMYLCASSEQGGNQPQHFGDGTRLSIL.

Worth noting for this clonotype: Just one base apart from a much larger clone, this may be a read error. The V and J genes are TRBV20-1 and TRBJ2-7; 7 nucleotides align to TRBD2. Germline V lookup: CDR1 DFQATT, CDR2 SNEGSKA (reference sequence). Trimming cost V 0 bases and J 4 bases; bases outside gene matches: 9. This CDR3 contains 15 residues. The CDR3 bases are TGCAGTGCTAGAGATTTGGCGGGAGTGGATTACGAGCAGTACTTC. It codes for CSARDLAGVDYEQYF.

The chain links TRBV12-3 or TRBV12-4 to TRBJ2-4; D might be TRBD1 (6 bases). With 4 bases removed from V and 1 base from J, the gap between germline ends came to 11 bases. The CDR3 totals 15 residues. CDR3 DNA sequence: TGTGCCAGCAGTTACAGGGTTATCGCCAAAAACATTCAGTACTTC. It encodes CASSYRVIAKNIQYF.

Concerning this clonotype: Germline is not matched at one junction end, which may reflect a read error. The J gene is TRBJ2-3, the V gene TRBV2; D may be TRBD1 or TRBD2 (6 bases each). CDR1 and CDR2 from the germline V gene are SNHLY and FYNNEI. The CDR3 covers 15 residues. CDR3 in amino acids: CASGEGGIAMDTQYF. The DNA for the CDR3 is TGTGCCAGCGGTGAAGGGGGGATCGCAATGGATACGCAGTATTTT.

By proportion, this clonotype is medium-sized. The chain combines TRBV20-1 with TRBJ1-5, with TRBD1 matching over 7 bases. The CDR3 has 13 residues. V was clipped by 6 bases and J by 1 base; unmatched bases: 3. The germline V gene encodes CDR1 DFQATT and CDR2 SNEGSKA (reference sequence). CDR3 protein: CSAAQGSNQPQHF. CDR3 nucleotides: TGCAGTGCAGCACAGGGGAGCAATCAGCCCCAGCATTTT.

The genes are TRBV5-4 and TRBJ2-7, with 15 bases lining up with TRBD2. Germline values: CDR1 SGHNT, CDR2 YYREEE (reference sequence). The CDR3 consists of 16 residues. Losses at the gene ends were 4 bases for V and 4 bases for J; bases not matched to a gene: 6. The CDR3 loop is CASSRTSGREIYEQYF. In nucleotides, the CDR3 is TGTGCCAGCAGCCGGACTAGCGGGAGGGAGATATACGAGCAGTACTTC.

Regarding this clonotype: This may be a read error, as it is one base from a much larger clone. The rearrangement joins TRBV2 to TRBJ2-5; D is perhaps TRBD2 (5 bases). With 7 bases removed from V and 3 bases from J, the gap between germline ends came to 18 bases. The germline V gene has CDR1 SNHLY and CDR2 FYNNEI. The CDR3 consists of 15 residues. The CDR3 loop is CASTRWETTEETQYF. The CDR3 DNA is TGTGCCAGCACGCGGTGGGAGACGACCGAAGAGACCCAGTACTTC.

Notes on this clonotype: One base away lies a much larger clone, so this may be a sequencing read error. V usage is TRBV10-2 and J usage is TRBJ1-2; D gene unclear. This CDR3 contains 13 residues. Germline CDR1 WSHSY, CDR2 SAAADI. V was pared by 5 bases and J by 2 bases, with 9 bases between. CDR3 loop: CASSFGVNYGYTF. The CDR3, as DNA: TGCGCCAGCAGTTTCGGCGTGAACTATGGCTACACCTTC.

This clonotype counts as medium-sized (0.01 to 0.1%). The chain is built from TRBV5-1 and TRBJ2-5, with D possibly being TRBD1 (6 bases). V gave up 0 bases and J gave up 1 base, with 10 bases separating them. From germline, CDR1 is SGHRS and CDR2 YFSETQ. The CDR3 runs to 15 residues. CDR3 nucleotides: TGCGCCAGCAGCTTGGTAGGGGGATTCCAAGAGACCCAGTACTTC. Encoded protein: CASSLVGGFQETQYF.

The chain links TRBV20-1 to TRBJ2-7; possible D gene TRBD2, 6 bases. V was shortened by 0 bases and J by 4 bases, with 16 bases between the two germline ends. The CDR3 is made up of 15 amino acids. The germline gives CDR1 DFQATT, CDR2 SNEGSKA (reference sequence). CDR3 DNA: TGCAGTGCTAGAGATCGCGCGACTAGTCTTTACGAGCAGTACTTC. It codes for CSARDRATSLYEQYF.

This clonotype is labeled large. The chain links TRBV19 to TRBJ2-7; 10 positions match TRBD1. CDR3 length: 14 amino acids. From germline, CDR1 is LNHDA and CDR2 SQIVND (reference sequence). V trimming: 3 bases; J trimming: 4 bases; junction bases outside the gene matches: 3. CDR3 sequence: CASSIGQGEYEQYF. The DNA for the CDR3 is TGTGCCAGTAGTATCGGACAGGGGGAGTACGAGCAGTACTTC.